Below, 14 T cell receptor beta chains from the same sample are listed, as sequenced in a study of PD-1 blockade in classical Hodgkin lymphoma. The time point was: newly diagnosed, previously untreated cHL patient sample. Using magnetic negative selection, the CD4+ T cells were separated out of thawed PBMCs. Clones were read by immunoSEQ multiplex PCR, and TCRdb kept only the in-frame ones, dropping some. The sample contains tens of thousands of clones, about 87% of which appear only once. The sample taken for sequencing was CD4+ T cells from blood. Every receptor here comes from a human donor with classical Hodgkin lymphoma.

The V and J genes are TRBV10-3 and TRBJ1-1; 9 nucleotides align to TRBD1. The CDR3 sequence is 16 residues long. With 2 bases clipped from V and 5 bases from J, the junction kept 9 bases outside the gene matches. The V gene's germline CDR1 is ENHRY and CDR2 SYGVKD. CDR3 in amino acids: CAISELPQGARTEAFF. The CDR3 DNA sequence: TGTGCCATCAGTGAGCTACCACAGGGGGCGCGTACTGAAGCTTTCTTT.

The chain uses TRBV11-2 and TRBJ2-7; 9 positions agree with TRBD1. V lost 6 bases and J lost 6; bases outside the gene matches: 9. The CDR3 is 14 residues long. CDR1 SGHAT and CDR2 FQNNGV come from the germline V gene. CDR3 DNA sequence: TGTGCCAGCAGTATATCACAGGGGGCTGGCGAGCAGTACGTC. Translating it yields CASSISQGAGEQYV.

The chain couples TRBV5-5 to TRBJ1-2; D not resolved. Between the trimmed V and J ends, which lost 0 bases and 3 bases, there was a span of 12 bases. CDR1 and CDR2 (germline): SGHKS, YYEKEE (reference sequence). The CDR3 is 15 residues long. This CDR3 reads CASSLGWGGDYGYTF. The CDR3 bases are TGTGCCAGCAGCTTGGGTTGGGGTGGGGACTATGGCTACACCTTC.

In DNA form, the CDR3 reads TGTGCCAGCAGTCTCTTTTCCAGGGGAAATCAGCCCCAGCATTTT. Encoded protein: CASSLFSRGNQPQHF. The rearrangement joins TRBV28 to TRBJ1-5, with D perhaps TRBD1 (6 bases). V lost 5 bases and J 4 bases, leaving 15 bases between the germline ends. Germline V CDR1 and CDR2: MDHEN, SYDVKM. The CDR3 loop spans 15 amino acids.

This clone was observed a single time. CDR3 sequence reads: CASSYPPGTGFGNEQFF. In nucleotides, the CDR3 is TGTGCCAGCAGCTACCCTCCCGGGACAGGGTTTGGGAATGAGCAGTTCTTC. J is TRBJ2-1 and V is TRBV5-4, with TRBD1 identical over 9 bases. V was pared by 3 bases and J by 7 bases, with 14 bases of the junction left unmatched. CDR1 and CDR2 from the germline V gene are SGHNT and YYREEE (reference sequence). This CDR3 spans 17 amino acids.

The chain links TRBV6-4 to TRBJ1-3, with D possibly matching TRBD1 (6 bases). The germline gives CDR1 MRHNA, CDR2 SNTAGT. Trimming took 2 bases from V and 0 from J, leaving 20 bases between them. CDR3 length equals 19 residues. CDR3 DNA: TGTGCCAGCAGTGACCGACGGGGGCAGGGCTGGCTCTCTGGAAACACCATATATTTT. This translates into CASSDRRGQGWLSGNTIYF.

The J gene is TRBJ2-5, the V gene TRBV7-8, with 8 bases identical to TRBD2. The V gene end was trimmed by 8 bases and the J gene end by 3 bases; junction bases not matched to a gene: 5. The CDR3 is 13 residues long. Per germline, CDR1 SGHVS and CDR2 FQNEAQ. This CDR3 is CASRTSGKETQYF. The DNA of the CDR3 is TGTGCCAGCCGAACTAGCGGAAAAGAGACCCAGTACTTC.

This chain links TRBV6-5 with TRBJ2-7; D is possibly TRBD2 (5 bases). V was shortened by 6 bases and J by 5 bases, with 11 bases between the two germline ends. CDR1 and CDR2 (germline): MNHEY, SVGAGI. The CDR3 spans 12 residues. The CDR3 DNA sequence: TGTGCCAGCAGACCCGCCGGGAACGAGCAGTACTTC. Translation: CASRPAGNEQYF.

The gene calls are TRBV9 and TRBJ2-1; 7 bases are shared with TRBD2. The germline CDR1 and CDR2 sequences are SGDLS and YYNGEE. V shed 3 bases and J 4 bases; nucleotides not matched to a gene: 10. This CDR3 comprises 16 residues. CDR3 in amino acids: CASSGPDSGIYNEQFF. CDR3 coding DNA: TGTGCCAGCAGCGGACCAGACAGCGGGATTTACAATGAGCAGTTCTTC.

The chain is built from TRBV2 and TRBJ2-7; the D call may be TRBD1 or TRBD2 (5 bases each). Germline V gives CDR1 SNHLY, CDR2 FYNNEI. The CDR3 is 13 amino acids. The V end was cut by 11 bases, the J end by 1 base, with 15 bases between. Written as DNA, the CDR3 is TGTGCCGGCTCCGTGGGACGGTCCTACGAGCAGTACGTC. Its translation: CAGSVGRSYEQYV.

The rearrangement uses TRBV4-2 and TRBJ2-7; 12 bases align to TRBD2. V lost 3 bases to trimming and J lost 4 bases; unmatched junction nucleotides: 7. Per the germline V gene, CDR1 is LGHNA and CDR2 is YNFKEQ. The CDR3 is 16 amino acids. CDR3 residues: CASSQVTSGRGYEQYF. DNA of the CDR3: TGTGCCAGCAGCCAGGTGACTAGCGGGAGAGGTTACGAGCAGTACTTC.

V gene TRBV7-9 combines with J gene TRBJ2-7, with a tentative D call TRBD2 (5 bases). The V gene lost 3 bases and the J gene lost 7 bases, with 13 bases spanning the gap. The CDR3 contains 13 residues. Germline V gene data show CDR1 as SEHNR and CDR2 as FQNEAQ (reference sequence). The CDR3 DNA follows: TGTGCCAGCAGCTTTCTTAGCGCCAGGGAGCAGTACGTC. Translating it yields CASSFLSAREQYV.

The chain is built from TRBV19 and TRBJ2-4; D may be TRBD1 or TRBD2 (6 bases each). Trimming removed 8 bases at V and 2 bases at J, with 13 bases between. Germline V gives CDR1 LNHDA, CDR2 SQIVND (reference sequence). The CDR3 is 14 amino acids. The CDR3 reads CASRGGGTKNIQYF. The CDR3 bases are TGTGCCAGTCGAGGAGGGGGAACCAAAAACATTCAGTACTTC.

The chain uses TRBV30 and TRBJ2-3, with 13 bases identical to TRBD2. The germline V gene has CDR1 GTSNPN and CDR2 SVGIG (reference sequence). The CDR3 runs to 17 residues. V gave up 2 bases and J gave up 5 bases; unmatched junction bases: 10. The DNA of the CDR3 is TGTGCCTGGAGTCTGGGGACTAGCGGGATCTGGGGAGATACGCAGTATTTT. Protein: CAWSLGTSGIWGDTQYF.